The clone carrying this T cell receptor delta chain has at least ten counts. The antigen is undetermined. This CDR3 is also generated by other DNA sequences in the sample. TCRdb re-called clones from the multiplex PCR reads via CATT. Of 70,000 to 95,000 delta-chain clones in the sample, over 1.1% are singletons; the top ten hold approximately 10%. This sample was taken from a study of γδ T cells in repeated Plasmodium falciparum infection. Overall study results and limits: In Vdelta2-negative, largely Vdelta1+, gammadelta repertoires, repeated controlled infections appeared to drive clonal selection waves.

The germline V and J ends were trimmed by 0 bases and 10 bases, with 27 bases remaining between them. Germline V CDR1 and CDR2: TSWWSYY, QGS. This CDR3 has 18 amino acids. Gammadelta T cells were flow-sorted from PBMC into Vgamma9/Vdelta2+ and Vdelta2-negative populations for bulk analysis. The sample taken for sequencing was gamma-delta T cells from blood. The TCR originated in a pool of human donors (malaria-infected and uninfected, not separated). This chain links TRDV1 with TRDJ1, with D unresolved. The CDR3 here is CALGELSVTTVCPPGLIF. CDR3 nucleotides: TGTGCTCTTGGGGAACTCTCCGTAACTACGGTCTGCCCCCCGGGACTCATCTTT.